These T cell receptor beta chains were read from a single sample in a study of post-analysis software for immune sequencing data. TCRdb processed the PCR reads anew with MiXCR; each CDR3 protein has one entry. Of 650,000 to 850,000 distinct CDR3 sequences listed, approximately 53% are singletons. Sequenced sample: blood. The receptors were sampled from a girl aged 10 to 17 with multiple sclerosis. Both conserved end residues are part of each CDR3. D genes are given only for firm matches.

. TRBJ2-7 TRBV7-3 CASSLAGGAREQYF
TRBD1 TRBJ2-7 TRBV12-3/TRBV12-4 CASSLGQGACHEQYF
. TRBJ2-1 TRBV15 CATSRAEVLEQFF
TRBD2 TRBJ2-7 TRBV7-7 CASSLELAGGLTDEQYF
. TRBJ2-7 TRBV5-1 CASSGLKGPSYEQYF
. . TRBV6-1 CASTSTGSYEQYF
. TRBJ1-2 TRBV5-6 CASSETGRGYTF
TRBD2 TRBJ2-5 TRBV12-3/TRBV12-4 CASSSRTSGVKETQYF
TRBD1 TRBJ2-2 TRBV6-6 CASRGNLRGLSGELFF
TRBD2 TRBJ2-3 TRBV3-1 CASSQTGLAGALARVRDTQYF